Listed below are T cell receptor beta chains from one sample, sequenced in a study of glioma-infiltrating T cells after dendritic cell vaccination. Sequencing used immunoSEQ multiplex PCR; TCRdb keeps in-frame clones, though not all of them. The table has about 95,000 clones, about 84% seen once. This sample comprised blood, obtained before dendritic cell vaccination. The receptors originated from a human donor with glioblastoma. CDR3s include the opening cysteine and the closing phenylalanine or tryptophan. The order of the fields is D gene, V gene, J gene, clone size, CDR3 DNA, CDR3 protein. The D gene is left open where the match is weak. A clone size is listed for some rows: how often the clone was seen (once, few, many), or a class if it is expanded.

>.|TRBV7-2|TRBJ2-7|.
TGTGCCAGCAGCTTATCCCCCAGCTACGAGCAGTACTTC
CASSLSPSYEQYF
>.|TRBV5-1|TRBJ2-3|.
TGCGCCAGCAGCTTAAGAGGTAGCGGAACAGATACGCAGTATTTT
CASSLRGSGTDTQYF
>.|TRBV6-1|TRBJ1-2|.
TGTGCCAGCCTTAATACAGGGAATCGGCATGGCTACACCTTC
CASLNTGNRHGYTF
>.|TRBV5-1|TRBJ1-5|.
TGCGCCAGCAGCTTAGGAGCAGGGATGCAGCCCCAGCATTTT
CASSLGAGMQPQHF
>TRBD1|TRBV5-5|TRBJ2-3|.
TGTGCCAGCAGCTTGGGGACAGGGGTCACAGATACGCAGTATTTT
CASSLGTGVTDTQYF
>.|TRBV5-1|TRBJ2-7|.
TGCGCCAGCAGCTTTAGAGCGGAACTTAGCTCCTACGAGCAGTACTTC
CASSFRAELSSYEQYF
>.|TRBV6-5|TRBJ1-1|.
TGTGCCAGCAGTTACAAGCTTGGTGCTGAAGCTTTCTTT
CASSYKLGAEAFF
>.|TRBV18|TRBJ1-1|.
TGTGCCAGCTCACCACGGCCGGGAGACACTGAAGCTTTCTTT
CASSPRPGDTEAFF
>.|TRBV11-2|TRBJ2-5|once
TGTGCCAGCAGCTTAGGGACCAGGAGGTCCCAGTACTTC
CASSLGTRRSQYF
>TRBD2|TRBV4-1|TRBJ2-1|.
TGCGCCAGCAAGACTAGCGGGGGGCTGCTCTCTCACAATGAGCAGTTCTTC
CASKTSGGLLSHNEQFF
>.|TRBV19|TRBJ2-7|.
TGTGCCAGTAGCCTAGCGGCAGGGGCTAACTACGAGCAGTACTTC
CASSLAAGANYEQYF
>.|TRBV4-1|TRBJ2-7|few
TGCGCCAGCAGCCGACCGGGAGTCTCCTACGAGCAGTACTTC
CASSRPGVSYEQYF
>TRBD1|TRBV29-1|TRBJ1-3|.
TGCAGCGTTGTTCCACAGGGGGCTGGAAACACCATATATTTT
CSVVPQGAGNTIYF
>.|TRBV5-1|TRBJ2-1|.
TGCGCCAGCAGCTGGGTGCCGGGAGTCGGCAATGAGCAGTTCTTC
CASSWVPGVGNEQFF
>.|TRBV30|TRBJ1-1|.
TGTGCCTGGATTAGCTTATTTCCCGAGGAGACTGAAGCTTTCTTT
CAWISLFPEETEAFF
>TRBD2|TRBV6-5|TRBJ2-7|.
TGTGCCAGCAGTTACTCCGCGGGGGGGAGCGAGCAGTACTTC
CASSYSAGGSEQYF
>.|TRBV5-1|TRBJ2-7|.
TGCGCCAGCTGTAGAGCTCCGGGGGAGTTCGAGCAGTACTTC
CASCRAPGEFEQYF
>.|TRBV5-3|TRBJ1-1|.
TGTGCCAGAAGATTGCGAGGAGAGGACACTGAAGCTTTCTTT
CARRLRGEDTEAFF
>.|TRBV5-4|TRBJ2-3|few
TGTGCCAGCAGCTGGGGTGCAGGGGGGACTAGCACAGATACGCAGTATTTT
CASSWGAGGTSTDTQYF
>.|TRBV7-2|TRBJ1-1|.
TGTGCCAGCAGCCCGGAACGGGGCACTGAAGCTTTCTTT
CASSPERGTEAFF
>TRBD2|TRBV11-3|TRBJ2-7|.
TGTGCCAGCAGCCTACGGAAGCGGGTACTAGCGGGCAACTACGAGCAGTACTTC
CASSLRKRVLAGNYEQYF
>.|TRBV9|TRBJ1-6|.
TGTGCCAGCAGCGTAAACGAGGGTTATTCACCCCTCCACTTT
CASSVNEGYSPLHF
>TRBD1|TRBV7-6|TRBJ2-2|.
TGTGCCAGCAGTTACGACTGGACAGGGGGCGCGAACACCGGGGAGCTGTTTTTT
CASSYDWTGGANTGELFF